The sequence of this T cell receptor beta chain was determined in a study of cytomegalovirus exposure and HLA in healthy donors. Per the germline V gene, CDR1 is LNHDA and CDR2 is SQIVND (reference sequence). Germline trimming cut 2 bases from V and 6 bases from J; bases unmatched to any gene: 7. The CDR3 is 15 amino acids. General study points: V- and J-gene trimming in TCR beta was tied to a missense DCLRE1C variant by an analysis performed later.

The primer mix had 60 Vbeta and 13 Jbeta primers. The method was immunoSEQ multiplex PCR; TCRdb's version includes in-frame clones alone and lacks a portion of them. The sample lists around 91,000 clones, roughly 86% occurring once. As to this clone: Its antigen is undetermined.

This TCR was recovered from a man aged 30 to 39 in good health and CMV-seropositive. The V gene is TRBV19, the J gene TRBJ2-1; TRBD2 agrees at 7 bases. What was sequenced was PBMCs. CDR3 residues: CASSIFSRLANEQFF. CDR3 nucleotides: TGTGCCAGTAGTATATTTTCACGACTAGCCAATGAGCAGTTCTTC.